This T cell receptor (beta chain) was profiled in a study of human T cells and chemical hapten exposure. Study-wide background: Patch tests applied 0.01% DPC to the upper back, read at 6 days.

Noted time point: patch test 1, 2 weeks after DPC sensitization. The treatment denotes: therapeutic diphenylcyclopropenone sensitization with weekly scalp DPC. Patients had alopecia, were aged 18 to 70, and were not pregnant. MiXCR, run by TCRdb on the RACE reads, gives a single entry per CDR3 protein. Of about 120,000 distinct CDR3 sequences detected, roughly 15% appear once; the ten largest clones hold roughly 0.92%. There are 14 residues in the CDR3. In germline, CDR1 is SGHTA, CDR2 FQGNSA. V gave up 3 bases and J gave up 5 bases, with 13 bases separating them. This receptor was obtained from a man aged 18 to 35 with alopecia areata. Some clones in this sample may be carry-over from other donors' samples. The chain recombines TRBV7-2 with TRBJ2-5; D gene uncertain. This material consisted of whole blood, taken in connection with sensitization to the hapten diphenylcyclopropenone (DPC). CDR3 sequence (DNA): TGTGCCAGCAGCTTTGGGGTACAGACGGAGACCCAGTACTTC. It is translated as CASSFGVQTETQYF. Using reference TRBV7-2 and TRBJ2-5 for the parts outside the CDR3, the full variable domain is GAGVSQSPSNKVTEKGKDVELRCDPISGHTALYWYRQSLGQGLEFLIYFQGNSAPDKSGLPSDRFSAERTGGSVSTLTIQRTQQEDSAVYLCASSFGVQTETQYFGPGTRLLVL.